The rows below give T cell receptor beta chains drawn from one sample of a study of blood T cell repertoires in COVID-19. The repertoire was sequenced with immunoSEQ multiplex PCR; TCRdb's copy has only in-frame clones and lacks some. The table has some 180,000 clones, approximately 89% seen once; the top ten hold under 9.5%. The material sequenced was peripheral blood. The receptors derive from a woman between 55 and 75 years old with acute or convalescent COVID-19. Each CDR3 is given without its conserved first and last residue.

cdr3_aa: ATPTDSNTEAF
v_call: TRBV21-1
j_call: TRBJ1-1

cdr3_aa: ASSLGASDTQY
v_call: TRBV5-4
j_call: TRBJ2-3

cdr3_aa: ASSLVVGHEQF
v_call: TRBV5-1
j_call: TRBJ2-1

cdr3_aa: ASSQVRGSWETQY
v_call: TRBV14
j_call: TRBJ2-5

cdr3_aa: ASSLAGGDQPQH
v_call: TRBV5-4
j_call: TRBJ1-5

cdr3_aa: ASRSRDRGPNTEAF
v_call: TRBV5-1
j_call: TRBJ1-1

cdr3_aa: ASSLIAGAGTDTQY
v_call: TRBV3-1/TRBV3-2
j_call: TRBJ2-3

cdr3_aa: ASSRQGGGAEAF
v_call: TRBV9
j_call: TRBJ1-1

cdr3_aa: ASSLENSFY
v_call: TRBV7-8
j_call: TRBJ1-2

cdr3_aa: ASSLGQGVKPQH
v_call: TRBV11-2
j_call: TRBJ1-5

cdr3_aa: ASSLAQGPTDTQY
v_call: TRBV7-8
j_call: TRBJ2-3

cdr3_aa: SASRASGSTDTQY
v_call: TRBV20-1
j_call: TRBJ2-3

cdr3_aa: ASSGRGGSRYNEQF
v_call: TRBV5-5
j_call: TRBJ2-1

cdr3_aa: ASSAGGAGQPQH
v_call: TRBV2
j_call: TRBJ1-5

cdr3_aa: ATQTGGTDTQY
v_call: TRBV27
j_call: TRBJ2-3

cdr3_aa: ASSLSQGGNEQF
v_call: TRBV5-1
j_call: TRBJ2-1

cdr3_aa: ASSLEGVQPQH
v_call: TRBV5-1
j_call: TRBJ1-5

cdr3_aa: ASSQKGTGGITGELF
v_call: TRBV23-1
j_call: TRBJ2-2

cdr3_aa: ASSLGGSTDTQY
v_call: TRBV28
j_call: TRBJ2-3

cdr3_aa: ASSFLRGIEQF
v_call: TRBV7-2
j_call: TRBJ2-1

cdr3_aa: ASSLALKYGYT
v_call: TRBV7-9
j_call: TRBJ1-2

cdr3_aa: ASSLVAGEAF
v_call: TRBV12-3/TRBV12-4
j_call: TRBJ1-1

cdr3_aa: ASSYSARGYT
v_call: TRBV6-5
j_call: TRBJ1-2

cdr3_aa: ASSLGADSNQPQH
v_call: TRBV7-9
j_call: TRBJ1-5

cdr3_aa: ASSYGAGGGEKLF
v_call: TRBV6-5
j_call: TRBJ1-4

cdr3_aa: ASSEARSGTAEAF
v_call: TRBV2
j_call: TRBJ1-1

cdr3_aa: ASSPFRPGNTEAF
v_call: TRBV11-2
j_call: TRBJ1-1

cdr3_aa: ASSLAGVDTGELF
v_call: TRBV18
j_call: TRBJ2-2

cdr3_aa: ASSVDASAYNEQF
v_call: TRBV9
j_call: TRBJ2-1